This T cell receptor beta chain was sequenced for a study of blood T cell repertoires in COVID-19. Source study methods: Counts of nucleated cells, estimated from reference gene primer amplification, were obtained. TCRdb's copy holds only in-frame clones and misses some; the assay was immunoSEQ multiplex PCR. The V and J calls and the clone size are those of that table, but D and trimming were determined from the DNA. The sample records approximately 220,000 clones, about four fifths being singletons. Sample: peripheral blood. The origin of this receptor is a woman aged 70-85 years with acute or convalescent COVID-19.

The CDR3 is CASSYSGTGNNYGYTF. The CDR3 DNA follows: TGTGCCAGCAGTTACTCGGGGACAGGGAATAACTATGGCTACACCTTC. The gene calls are TRBV6-5 and TRBJ1-2; 9 bases fit TRBD1. The germline V gene encodes CDR1 MNHEY and CDR2 SVGAGI. Trimming took 0 bases from V and 1 from J; bases not matched to a gene: 3. The CDR3 is made up of 16 amino acids.